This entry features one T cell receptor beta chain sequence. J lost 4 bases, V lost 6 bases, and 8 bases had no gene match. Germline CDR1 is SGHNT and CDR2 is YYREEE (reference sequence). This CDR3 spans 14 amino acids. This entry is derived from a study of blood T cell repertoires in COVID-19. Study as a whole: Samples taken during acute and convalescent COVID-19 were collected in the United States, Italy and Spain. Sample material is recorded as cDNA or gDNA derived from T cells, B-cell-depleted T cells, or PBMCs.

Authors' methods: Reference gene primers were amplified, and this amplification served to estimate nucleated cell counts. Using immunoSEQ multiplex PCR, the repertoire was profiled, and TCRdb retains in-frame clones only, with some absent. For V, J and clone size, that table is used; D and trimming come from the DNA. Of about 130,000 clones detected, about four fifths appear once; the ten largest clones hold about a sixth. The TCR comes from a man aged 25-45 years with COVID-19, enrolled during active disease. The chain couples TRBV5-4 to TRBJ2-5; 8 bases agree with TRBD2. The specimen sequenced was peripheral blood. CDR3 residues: CASTIGGRLETQYF. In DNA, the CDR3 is TGTGCCAGCACAATCGGCGGGAGGCTAGAGACCCAGTACTTC.